Sequencing of this T cell receptor (beta chain) was carried out in a study of T cell repertoires in cytomegalovirus infection. Study results and limitations: CMV-specific TCR beta clonotypes restricted by HLA-C dominated the ex vivo response.

A remark on this clonotype: Its antigen is currently unknown.

The CDR3 length is 14 residues. Trimming cost V 5 bases and J 3 bases, with 14 bases left between them. Germline V lookup: CDR1 MNHEY, CDR2 SVGAGI. Using its own MiXCR run on the reads, TCRdb lists one record per CDR3 protein. This table holds 300,000 to 450,000 distinct CDR3 sequences, 15% to 20% found once. The chain has TRBV6-5 and TRBJ2-7; maybe TRBD1 (6 bases). Source material: PBMCs. This TCR was sampled from a human donor in good health (CMV status not recorded). Some clones in this sample may be carry-over from other donors' samples. The CDR3 region has the DNA TGTGCCAGCAGTAGAAGATCAGGGGACTACGAGCAGTACTTC. Translating gives CASSRRSGDYEQYF.